The rows below give T cell receptor beta chains drawn from one sample of a study of T cell responses to AZD1222 COVID-19 vaccine. TCRdb keeps only in-frame clones here, not all; method: immunoSEQ multiplex PCR. The sample yields approximately 120,000 clones, 87% seen once. Material: peripheral blood, obtained on day 0 of AZD1222 vaccination. The receptors were sampled from an adult in good health. Each CDR3 is given with its conserved first and last residue. The D gene is left open where the match is weak. Size is stated for part of the rows, as once, few or many counts, or as a class when the clone is expanded.

TRBJ1-6,-,-,TRBV5-1,CASSLRGVHNSPLHF
TRBJ1-2,-,-,TRBV11-2,CASSPTGYGYTF
TRBJ1-3,-,few,TRBV4-1,CASSQGRRTGRNTIYF
TRBJ2-4,TRBD1,-,TRBV2,CASSQDRGSAKNIQYF
TRBJ1-2,TRBD1,-,TRBV6-5,CASSSLGGSYGYTF
TRBJ1-6,-,-,TRBV4-1,CASSQAGAPLHF
TRBJ2-1,TRBD1,-,TRBV4-2,CASSHQTGGFSRANYNEQFF
TRBJ2-7,TRBD2,-,TRBV11-2,CASSRGGGEDEQYF
TRBJ2-5,-,once,TRBV27,CASSLSPPETQYF
TRBJ2-1,TRBD2,-,TRBV29-1,CSVEGDYPYNEQFF
TRBJ2-1,TRBD2,-,TRBV9,CASSVAFRSGGAEYNEQFF
TRBJ2-3,-,once,TRBV18,CASSPGFTSTDTQYF
TRBJ2-1,TRBD2,-,TRBV4-3,CASSQDHPGGLLSEQFF
TRBJ1-3,-,-,TRBV6-6,CASTYPGGTGNTIYF
TRBJ1-3,-,-,TRBV30,CAWSRGSGNTIYF